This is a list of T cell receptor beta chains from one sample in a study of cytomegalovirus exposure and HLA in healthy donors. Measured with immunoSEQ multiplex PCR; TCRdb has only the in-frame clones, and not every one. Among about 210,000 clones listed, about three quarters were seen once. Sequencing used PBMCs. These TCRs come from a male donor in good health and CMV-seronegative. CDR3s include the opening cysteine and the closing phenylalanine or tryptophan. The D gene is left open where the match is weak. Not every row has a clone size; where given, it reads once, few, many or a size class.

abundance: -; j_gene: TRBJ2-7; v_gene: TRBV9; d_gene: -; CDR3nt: TGTGCCAGCAGCGCCACCCGATACGGACACCCCTACGAGCAGTACTTC; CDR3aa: CASSATRYGHPYEQYF
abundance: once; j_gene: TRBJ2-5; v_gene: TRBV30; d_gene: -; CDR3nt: TGTGCCTGGAGTCAGCAAGAGACCCAGTACTTC; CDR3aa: CAWSQQETQYF
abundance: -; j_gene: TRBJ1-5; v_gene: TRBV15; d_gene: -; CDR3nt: TGTGCCACCAGCATCGAAGGGACTACCAATCAGCCCCAGCATTTT; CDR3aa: CATSIEGTTNQPQHF
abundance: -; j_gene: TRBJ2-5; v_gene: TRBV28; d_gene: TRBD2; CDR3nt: TGTGCCAGCAGACCCCCGGGACTAGCGGGAGGTGAGACCCAGTACTTC; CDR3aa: CASRPPGLAGGETQYF
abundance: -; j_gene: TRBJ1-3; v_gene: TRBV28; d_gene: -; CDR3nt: TGTGCCAGCAGGCAACAGGGTACTGGAAACACCATATATTTT; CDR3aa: CASRQQGTGNTIYF
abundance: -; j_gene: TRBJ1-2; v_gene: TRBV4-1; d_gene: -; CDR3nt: TGCGCCAGCAGCCAAGATTCGGGGGTTAGGGGCTACACCTTC; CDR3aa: CASSQDSGVRGYTF
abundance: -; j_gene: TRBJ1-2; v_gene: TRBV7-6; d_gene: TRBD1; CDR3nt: TGTGCCAGCAGCTCGGGACAGGGCCTGTTTGGCTACACCTTC; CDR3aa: CASSSGQGLFGYTF
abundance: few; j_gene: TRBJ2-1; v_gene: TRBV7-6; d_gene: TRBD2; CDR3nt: TGTGCCAGCAGTGCGCCGGGAGGAACGTACAATGAGCAGTTCTTC; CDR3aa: CASSAPGGTYNEQFF
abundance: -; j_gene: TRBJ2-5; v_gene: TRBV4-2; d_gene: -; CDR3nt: TGTGCCAGCAGCCAGGGCGATCTGGAGGGGCAAGAGACCCAGTACTTC; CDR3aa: CASSQGDLEGQETQYF
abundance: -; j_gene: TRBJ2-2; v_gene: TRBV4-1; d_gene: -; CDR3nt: TGCGCCAGCAGCCCACGGGGAGTCACCGGGGAGCTGTTTTTT; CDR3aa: CASSPRGVTGELFF
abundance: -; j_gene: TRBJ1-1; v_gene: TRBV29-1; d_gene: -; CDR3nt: TGCAGCGTTGAATCTCAGGGAACCCCAGGCGCTGAAGCTTTCTTT; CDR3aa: CSVESQGTPGAEAFF
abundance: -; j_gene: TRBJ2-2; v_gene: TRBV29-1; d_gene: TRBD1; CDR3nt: TGCAGCGTTGTAAGGACAGGGGCCGGGGAGCTGTTTTTT; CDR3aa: CSVVRTGAGELFF
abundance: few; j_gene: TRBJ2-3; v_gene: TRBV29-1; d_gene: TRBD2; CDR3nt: TGCAGCGTTGGCCCAAGACTAGCGGGAGGCCCCACAGATACGCAGTATTTT; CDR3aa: CSVGPRLAGGPTDTQYF
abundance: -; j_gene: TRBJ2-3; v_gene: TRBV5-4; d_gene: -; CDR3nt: TGTGCCAGCAGCCCCAATAGAATAGATACGCAGTATTTT; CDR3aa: CASSPNRIDTQYF
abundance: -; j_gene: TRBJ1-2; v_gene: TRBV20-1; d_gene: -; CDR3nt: TGCAGTGCTCCTCGCGAGGGCGGCTACACCTTC; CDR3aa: CSAPREGGYTF
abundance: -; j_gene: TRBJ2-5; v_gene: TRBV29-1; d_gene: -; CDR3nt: TGCAGCGTTGGGCAGGGTGCTCTTCAAGAGACCCAGTACTTC; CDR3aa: CSVGQGALQETQYF
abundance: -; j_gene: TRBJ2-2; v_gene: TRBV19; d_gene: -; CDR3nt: TGTGCCAGTATAGAATTGGGGGGGCCGACCGGGGAGCTGTTTTTT; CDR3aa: CASIELGGPTGELFF
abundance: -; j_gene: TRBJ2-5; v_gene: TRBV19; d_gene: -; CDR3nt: TGTGCCAGTAGTCTGGGGAGGTGGCAAGAGACCCAGTACTTC; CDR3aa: CASSLGRWQETQYF
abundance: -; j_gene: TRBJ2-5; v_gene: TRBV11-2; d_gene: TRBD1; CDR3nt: TGTGCCAGCAGCCGGACAGGGTTTGAGGAGACCCAGTACTTC; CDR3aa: CASSRTGFEETQYF
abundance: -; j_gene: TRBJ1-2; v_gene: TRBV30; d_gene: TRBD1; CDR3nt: TGTGCCTGGAGTACAACAGGGGGCCGTATACAAGTTGATACTGGCTACACCTTC; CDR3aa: CAWSTTGGRIQVDTGYTF